This T cell receptor beta chain appears in the sequencing data of a study of blood T cell repertoires in COVID-19. Study as a whole: The samples span acute and convalescent COVID-19 from the United States, Italy and Spain. Sample material is recorded as cDNA or gDNA derived from T cells, B-cell-depleted T cells, or PBMCs.

Germline lookup yields CDR1 LGHNA and CDR2 YSLEER. V was trimmed by 6 bases and J by 8 bases, leaving 20 bases between them. The CDR3 extends over 15 amino acids. As originally analysed: Using reference gene primer amplification, nucleated cell counts were estimated. The data were produced by immunoSEQ multiplex PCR, yet TCRdb's version contains in-frame clones alone and is incomplete. V and J calls and clone size follow that table, whereas D and trimming were derived from the DNA. The sample records 250,000 to 350,000 clones, about nine tenths being singletons. Source material: peripheral blood. V usage is TRBV4-3 and J usage is TRBJ2-1; tentatively, D is TRBD2 (6 bases). The TCR originated in a woman in her forties or fifties who had recovered from COVID-19. CDR3 sequence: CASSPTLDREYEQFF. The CDR3 DNA reads TGCGCCAGCAGTCCAACCCTTGACCGGGAGTATGAGCAGTTCTTC.